What follows are 3 T cell receptor beta chains derived from one specimen sequenced in a study of T cells after yellow fever vaccination. MiXCR was run by TCRdb on the 5' RACE reads, yielding one entry per CDR3 protein. The data contain 500,000 to 650,000 distinct CDR3 sequences, less than 20% of them singletons. The starting material was PBMCs, obtained less than 6 days after the first yellow fever vaccination. These receptors all come from a man younger than 30 who received the YFV17D yellow fever vaccine.

The V call is TRBV30, the J call TRBJ1-1, with D possibly being TRBD1 (5 bases). V lost 1 base and J lost 8, with 14 bases in between. Germline CDR1 is GTSNPN and CDR2 is SVGIG (reference sequence). The CDR3 extends over 13 amino acids. CDR3: CAWSDIRGGEAFF. CDR3 coding DNA: TGTGCCTGGAGTGATATTCGGGGCGGCGAAGCTTTCTTT.

This clonotype was seen a handful of times. V is TRBV7-2 and J is TRBJ1-1; D remains unclear. Germline V gene data show CDR1 as SGHTA and CDR2 as FQGNSA. The CDR3 covers 13 residues. V lost 8 bases and J lost 0, with 10 bases in between. In DNA form, the CDR3 reads TGTGCCAGCCGGGCCGAGATGAACACTGAAGCTTTCTTT. Translating gives CASRAEMNTEAFF.

This clonotype showed up many times. The chain carries TRBV20-1 and TRBJ2-7, with 9 bases fitting TRBD1. CDR1 DFQATT and CDR2 SNEGSKA come from the germline V gene (reference sequence). The V segment lost 1 base and the J segment 6 bases; nucleotides outside the gene matches: 10. The length of the CDR3 is 15 residues. The CDR3: CSARGGTGSEFEQYF. The DNA of the CDR3 is TGCAGTGCTAGAGGTGGGACAGGGAGTGAGTTCGAGCAGTACTTC.